This TCR beta chain came from a study of shared clonotypes between healthy human individuals. Comment on this clone: Its matching antigen is unknown.

Broader study findings: Across a handful of donors, naive CD4 shared 5% to 6.5%, naive CD8 more than 3%, memory CD4 about 2.5%, memory CD8 roughly 0.37%.

This CDR3 is 15 amino acids long. V was pared by 0 bases and J by 0 bases, with 8 bases between. Germline V lookup: CDR1 SGHRS, CDR2 YFSETQ. Assay: immunoSEQ multiplex PCR; the TCRdb copy retains only in-frame clones and omits some. The profile shows under 1,100,000 clones, about 70% of them singletons. Material: memory CD4+ T cells sorted from blood. Subset described: CD45RA-negative fraction. This clonotype was sampled from a man between 18 and 29 years old in good health. The rearrangement links TRBV5-1 to TRBJ2-3; D possibly matches TRBD1 or TRBD2 (5 bases each). CDR3 loop: CASSLGGISTDTQYF. Written as DNA, the CDR3 is TGCGCCAGCAGCTTGGGGGGGATAAGCACAGATACGCAGTATTTT.